The 3 T cell receptor beta chains below come from one sample, sequenced in a study of early T cells in non-severe SARS-CoV-2 infection. MiXCR, applied by TCRdb to the 5' RACE reads, yields one record per CDR3 protein. There are fewer than 85,000 distinct CDR3 sequences in the sample; more than 14% occur only once, and 3.9% lies in the top ten. The material was whole blood, obtained at baseline. Every receptor here comes from an adult who was a healthcare worker with PCR-confirmed SARS-CoV-2 infection or an uninfected control (not recorded which).

This chain links TRBV29-1 with TRBJ2-7; 9 positions match TRBD2. V lost 4 bases to trimming and J lost 5 bases; unmatched junction nucleotides: 9. The V gene's germline CDR1 is SQVTM and CDR2 ANQGSEA. The CDR3 spans 14 residues. Here the CDR3 DNA reads TGCAGCGTTGGGCTAGCGGGGCCCGTGAACGAGCAGTACTTC. It is translated as CSVGLAGPVNEQYF.

The chain's CDR3 is CSARPHRDSIGNEQFF. The CDR3 DNA reads as TGCAGTGCTCGCCCCCACCGGGACAGTATCGGTAATGAGCAGTTCTTC. The chain recombines TRBV20-1 with TRBJ2-1; TRBD1 agrees at 7 bases. Looked up from germline, CDR1 is DFQATT and CDR2 is SNEGSKA (reference sequence). The CDR3 has 16 amino acids. V lost 5 bases and J lost 7; bases outside the gene matches: 17.

The chain couples TRBV19 to TRBJ2-1; TRBD2 agrees at 9 bases. CDR1 is LNHDA, CDR2 SQIVND, per germline (reference sequence). V gave up 7 bases and J gave up 5 bases; unmatched junction bases: 9. The CDR3 totals 15 residues. CDR3 in amino acids: CASNLLAGGHNEQFF. The CDR3 nucleotides read TGTGCCAGTAACCTACTAGCGGGCGGACACAATGAGCAGTTCTTC.